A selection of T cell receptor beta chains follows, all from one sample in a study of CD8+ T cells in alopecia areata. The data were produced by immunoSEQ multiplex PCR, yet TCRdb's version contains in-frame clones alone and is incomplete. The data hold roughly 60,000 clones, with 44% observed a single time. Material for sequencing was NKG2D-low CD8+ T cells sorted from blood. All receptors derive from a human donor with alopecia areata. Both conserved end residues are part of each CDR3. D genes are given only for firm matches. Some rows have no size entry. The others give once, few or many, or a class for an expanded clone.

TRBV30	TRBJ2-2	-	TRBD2	TGTGCCTGGAGTACCTACGCCCTAGCGGGAGATGACACCGGGGAGCTGTTTTTT	CAWSTYALAGDDTGELFF
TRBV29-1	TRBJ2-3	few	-	TGCAGCGCCCGACCTTACCCAACAGATACGCAGTATTTT	CSARPYPTDTQYF
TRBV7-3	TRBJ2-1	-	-	TGTGCCAGCAGCTTAACGTCAAGTGAGCAGTTCTTC	CASSLTSSEQFF
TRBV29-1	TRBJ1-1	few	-	TGCAGCGTTGAGTCCCTCGCGGACCCTGAAGCTTTCTTT	CSVESLADPEAFF
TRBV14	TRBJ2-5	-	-	TGTGCCAGCAGCCCCTACACTGGAAGTTTCGAGACCCAGTACTTC	CASSPYTGSFETQYF
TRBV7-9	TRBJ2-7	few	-	TGTGCCAGCAGCTTAGGCCTGAGGGAGCAGTACTTC	CASSLGLREQYF
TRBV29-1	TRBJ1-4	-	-	TGCAGCGTCCCTGGGGGAGGACCCGAAAAACTGTTTTTT	CSVPGGGPEKLFF
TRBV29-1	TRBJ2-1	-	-	TGCAGCGTCACTAGCAATGAGCAGTTCTTC	CSVTSNEQFF
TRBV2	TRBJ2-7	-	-	TGTGCCAGCAAACGGTCCTACGAGCAGTACTTC	CASKRSYEQYF
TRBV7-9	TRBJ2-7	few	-	TGTGCCAGCAGCTTAGTGCGCGACGAGCAGTACTTC	CASSLVRDEQYF
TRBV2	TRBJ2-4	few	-	TGTGCCAGCAGTGAAGGGTGGGGCATTCAGTACTTC	CASSEGWGIQYF
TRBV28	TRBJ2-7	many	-	TGTGCCAGCAGGGAGGGATACGAGCAGTACTTC	CASREGYEQYF
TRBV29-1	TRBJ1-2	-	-	TGCAGCGTTGAAGGGGGCCTAGACTATGGCTACACCTTC	CSVEGGLDYGYTF
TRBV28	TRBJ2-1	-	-	TGTGCCAGCAGTTTGGCGGCTAGCTTCAATGAGCAGTTCTTC	CASSLAASFNEQFF
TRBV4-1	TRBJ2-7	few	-	TGCGCCAGCAGCATCACGGACACGAGCTCCTACGAGCAGTACTTC	CASSITDTSSYEQYF
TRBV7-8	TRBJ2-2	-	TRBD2	TGTGCCAGCATCGAGCTAGCGGGAGGGCATATGGACACCGGGGAGCTGTTTTTT	CASIELAGGHMDTGELFF
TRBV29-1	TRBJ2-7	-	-	TGCAGCGTGTTAAGGACCGACACCTACGAGCAGTACTTC	CSVLRTDTYEQYF
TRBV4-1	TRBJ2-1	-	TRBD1	TGCGCCAGCAGCCCGGGACAGGGGAGCGATGAGCAGTTCTTC	CASSPGQGSDEQFF
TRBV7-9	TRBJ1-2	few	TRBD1	TGTGCCAGCAGCTCGCGCTGGGACAGCTATGGCTACACCTTC	CASSSRWDSYGYTF
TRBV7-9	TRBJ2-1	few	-	TGTGCCAGCAGCTTAGGCCTCCAGGGCCATGAGCAGTTCTTC	CASSLGLQGHEQFF
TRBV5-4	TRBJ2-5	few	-	TGTGCCAGCAGCGGGCCTCGCGAGGAGACCCAGTACTTC	CASSGPREETQYF
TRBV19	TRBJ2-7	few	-	TGTGCCAGTAGTATAGGTGCCCACTACGAGCAGTACTTC	CASSIGAHYEQYF
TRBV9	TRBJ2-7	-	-	TGTGCCAGCAGCGTAGGTGGGACTCCAACTTACGAGCAGTACTTC	CASSVGGTPTYEQYF
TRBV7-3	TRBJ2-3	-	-	TGTGCCAGCAGCCCCACCCCGGCGTCTAGCACAGATACGCAGTATTTT	CASSPTPASSTDTQYF
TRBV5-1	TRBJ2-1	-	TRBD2	TGCGCCAGCAGCAGACTAGCGGGGGGCACTAACAATGAGCAGTTCTTC	CASSRLAGGTNNEQFF
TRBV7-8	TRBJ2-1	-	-	TGTGCCAGCAGCTTCGCGGTGAGCTCCTACAATGAGCAGTTCTTC	CASSFAVSSYNEQFF
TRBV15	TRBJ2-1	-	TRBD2	TGTGCCACCCCGGGGGGAGATACTGCCGTTCCCGACTACAATGAGCAGTTCTTC	CATPGGDTAVPDYNEQFF
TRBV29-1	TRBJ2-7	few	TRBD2	TGCAGCGTGTCCGGGACTAGCAGTTACGAGCAGTACTTC	CSVSGTSSYEQYF
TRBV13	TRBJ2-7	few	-	TGTGCCAGCAGCTTAGGACAGGGCCACGAGCAGTACTTC	CASSLGQGHEQYF
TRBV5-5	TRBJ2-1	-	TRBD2	TGCGCCAGCAGCCAAGATCTTGCGGGAGGGCGGGATGAGCAGTTCTTC	CASSQDLAGGRDEQFF
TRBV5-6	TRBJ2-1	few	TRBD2	TGTGCCAGCAGCTTGGCGGCGGGAGGACTTTACAATGAGCAGTTCTTC	CASSLAAGGLYNEQFF
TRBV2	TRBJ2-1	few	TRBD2	TGTGCCAGCAGTGAAGAGGCGGGGGTCAATGAGCAGTTCTTC	CASSEEAGVNEQFF
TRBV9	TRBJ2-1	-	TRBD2	TGTGCCAGCAGCGCCATTCGGGGAGCGGGGCCCTTTGGTGAGCAGTTCTTC	CASSAIRGAGPFGEQFF
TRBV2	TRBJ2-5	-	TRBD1	TGTGCCAGCAGTACTCCCGGGACAGGGGGATACCAAGAGACCCAGTACTTC	CASSTPGTGGYQETQYF
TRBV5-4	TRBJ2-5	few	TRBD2	TGTGCCAGCAGCTTGGTGGTAGCGGGGGTCCAAGAGACCCAGTACTTC	CASSLVVAGVQETQYF
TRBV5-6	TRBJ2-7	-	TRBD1	TGTGCCAGCAGCCCTGGACAGGGGATGTACGAGCAGTACTTC	CASSPGQGMYEQYF
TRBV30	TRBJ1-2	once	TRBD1	TGTGCCTGGACAGGGGGCTATGGCTACACCTTC	CAWTGGYGYTF
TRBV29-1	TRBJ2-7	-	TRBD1	TGCAGCGTAGAGGACAGGGGCCGAGAGCAGTACTTC	CSVEDRGREQYF
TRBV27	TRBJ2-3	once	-	TGTGCCAGCAGTTTATCGGCCGATGGAACGCAGTATTTT	CASSLSADGTQYF
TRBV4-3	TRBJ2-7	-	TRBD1	TGCGCCAGCAGCCAAGACCGCTGGACAGGGGGATGGGGGAGCTGGTACGAGCAGTACTTC	CASSQDRWTGGWGSWYEQYF
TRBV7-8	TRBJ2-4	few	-	TGTGCCAGCAGCTTTCTACAGGGAGGGGGCATTCAGTACTTC	CASSFLQGGGIQYF
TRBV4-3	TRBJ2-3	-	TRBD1	TGCGCCAGCAGCCCCGGACAGGGGGCGAAGGCTACGCAGTATTTT	CASSPGQGAKATQYF
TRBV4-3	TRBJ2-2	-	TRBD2	TGCGCCAGCAGCCAAGATCCTAGCGGGAGTAACACCGGGGAGCTGTTTTTT	CASSQDPSGSNTGELFF